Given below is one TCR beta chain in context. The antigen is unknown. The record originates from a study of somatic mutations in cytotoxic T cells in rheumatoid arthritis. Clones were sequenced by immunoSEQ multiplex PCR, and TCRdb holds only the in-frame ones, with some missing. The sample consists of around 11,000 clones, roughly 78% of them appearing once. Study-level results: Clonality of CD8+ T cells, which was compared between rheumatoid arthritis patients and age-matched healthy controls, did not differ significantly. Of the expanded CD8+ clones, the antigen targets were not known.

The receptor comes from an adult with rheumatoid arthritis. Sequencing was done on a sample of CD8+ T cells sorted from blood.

The CDR3 bases are TGTGCCAGCAGTTATCCGACTAGCGGGGACGCCCCAGATACGCAGTATTTT. Encoded protein: CASSYPTSGDAPDTQYF. V usage is TRBV2 and J usage is TRBJ2-3; 11 positions match TRBD2. Germline loops: CDR1 SNHLY, CDR2 FYNNEI. The CDR3 loop spans 17 amino acids. V was clipped by 5 bases and J by 4 bases; unmatched bases: 11.